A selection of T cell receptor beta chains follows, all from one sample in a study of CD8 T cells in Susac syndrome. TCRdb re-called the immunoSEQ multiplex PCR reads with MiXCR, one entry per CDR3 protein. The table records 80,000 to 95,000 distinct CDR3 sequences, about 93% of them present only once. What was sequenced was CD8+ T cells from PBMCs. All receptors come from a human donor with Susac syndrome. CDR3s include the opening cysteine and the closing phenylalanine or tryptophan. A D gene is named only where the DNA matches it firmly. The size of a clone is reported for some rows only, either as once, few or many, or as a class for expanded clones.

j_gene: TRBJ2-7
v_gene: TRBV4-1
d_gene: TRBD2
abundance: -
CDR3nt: TGCGCCAGCAGCCAAAAGCGGGATGGAGAGCAGTACTTC
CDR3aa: CASSQKRDGEQYF

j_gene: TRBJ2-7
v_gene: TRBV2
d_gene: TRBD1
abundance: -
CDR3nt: TGTGCCAGCAGTATAAGGACAGGCTACTACGAGCAGTACTTC
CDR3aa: CASSIRTGYYEQYF

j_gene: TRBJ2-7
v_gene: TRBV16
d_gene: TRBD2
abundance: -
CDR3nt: TGTGCCAGCAGCGTCGGGACTAGCGGGAGTACTGGGCCCTACGAGCAGTACTTC
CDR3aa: CASSVGTSGSTGPYEQYF

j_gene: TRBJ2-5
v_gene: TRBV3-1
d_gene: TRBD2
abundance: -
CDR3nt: TGTGCCAGCAGCCTCGAGACTAGCGGGGGGCACCAAGAGACCCAGTACTTC
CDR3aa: CASSLETSGGHQETQYF

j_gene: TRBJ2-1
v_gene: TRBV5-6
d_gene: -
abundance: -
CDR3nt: TGTGCCAGCAGCCTGCCCCATGAGCAGTTCTTC
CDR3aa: CASSLPHEQFF

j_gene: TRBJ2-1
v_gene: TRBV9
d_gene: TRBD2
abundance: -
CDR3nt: TGTGCCAGCAAGGCGATAGCGGGTTACAATGAGCAGTTCTTC
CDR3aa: CASKAIAGYNEQFF

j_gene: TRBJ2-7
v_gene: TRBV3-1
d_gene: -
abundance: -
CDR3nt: TGTGCCAGCAGCCAAGACCCCAGGTCGACCTACGAGCAGTACTTC
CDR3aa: CASSQDPRSTYEQYF

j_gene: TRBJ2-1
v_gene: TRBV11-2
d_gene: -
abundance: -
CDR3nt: TGTGCCAGCAGCAAACAGGCAACCAATGAGCAGTTCTTC
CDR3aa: CASSKQATNEQFF

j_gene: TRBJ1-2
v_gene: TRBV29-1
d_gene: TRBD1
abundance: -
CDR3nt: TGCAGCGTTGAACCCGACAGGGCCTATGGCTACACCTTC
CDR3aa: CSVEPDRAYGYTF

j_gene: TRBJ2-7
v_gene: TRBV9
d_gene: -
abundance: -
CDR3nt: TGTGCCAGCAGCCCAATAGGGGGGTACTCCTACGAGCAGTACTTC
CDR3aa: CASSPIGGYSYEQYF

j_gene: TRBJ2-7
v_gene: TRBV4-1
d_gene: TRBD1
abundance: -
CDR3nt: TGCGCCAGCAGTCTTATACAGGGGGCTCGGTACGAGCAGTACTTC
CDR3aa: CASSLIQGARYEQYF

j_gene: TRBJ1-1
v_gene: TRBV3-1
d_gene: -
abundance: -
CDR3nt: TGTGCCAGCAGCCAAGAGACAGCGAACACTGAAGCTTTCTTT
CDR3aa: CASSQETANTEAFF

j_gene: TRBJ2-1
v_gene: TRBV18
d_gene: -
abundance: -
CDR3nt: TGTGCCAGCTTACAAGGGGGGAAGCCGAACAATGAGCAGTTCTTC
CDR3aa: CASLQGGKPNNEQFF

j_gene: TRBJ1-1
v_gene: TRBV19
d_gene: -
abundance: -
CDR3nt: TGTGCCAGTATTGGGTTAACAGCAGGGGAGGCTGAAGCTTTCTTT
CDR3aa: CASIGLTAGEAEAFF

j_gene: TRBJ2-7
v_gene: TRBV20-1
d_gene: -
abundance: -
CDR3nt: TGCAGTGGATCGGGGCTAGCCACATCTTACTACGAGCAGTACTTC
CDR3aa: CSGSGLATSYYEQYF

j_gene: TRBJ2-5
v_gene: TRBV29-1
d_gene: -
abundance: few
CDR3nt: TGCAGCGCCGGCTTAATCGGGACGGAAGGAGAGACCCAGTACTTC
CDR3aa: CSAGLIGTEGETQYF

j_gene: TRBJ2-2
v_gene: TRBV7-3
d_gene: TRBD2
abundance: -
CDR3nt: TGTGCCAGCAGCCGCCCGACTAGCGGGTCTCAGGGAACCGGGGAGCTGTTTTTT
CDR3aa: CASSRPTSGSQGTGELFF

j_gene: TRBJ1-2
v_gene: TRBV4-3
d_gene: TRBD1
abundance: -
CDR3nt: TGCGCCAGCAGCCAACCCGCCGGACAGGGGCACTATGGCTACACCTTC
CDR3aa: CASSQPAGQGHYGYTF

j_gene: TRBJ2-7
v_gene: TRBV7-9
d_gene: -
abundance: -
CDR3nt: TGTGCCAGCAGCTTTCCCTCCACCTACGAGCAGTACTTC
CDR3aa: CASSFPSTYEQYF

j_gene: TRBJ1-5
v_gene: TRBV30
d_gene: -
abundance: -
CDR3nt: TGTGCCTGGAGTCGCGGGGGTTCGGAGCCCCAGCATTTT
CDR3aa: CAWSRGGSEPQHF

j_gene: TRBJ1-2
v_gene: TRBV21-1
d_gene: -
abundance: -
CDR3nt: TGTGCCAGCACCGCGAGGGACAGGGGATGGTATGGCTACACCTTC
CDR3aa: CASTARDRGWYGYTF

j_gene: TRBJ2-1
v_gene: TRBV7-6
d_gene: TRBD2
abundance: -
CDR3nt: TGTGCCAGCAGCTCACGACTAGCCGAGGAGCAGTTCTTC
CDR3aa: CASSSRLAEEQFF

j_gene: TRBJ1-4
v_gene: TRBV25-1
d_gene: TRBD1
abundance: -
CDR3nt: TGTGCCAGCAGTGAGGGACAGGGCGAAAAACTGTTTTTT
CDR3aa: CASSEGQGEKLFF

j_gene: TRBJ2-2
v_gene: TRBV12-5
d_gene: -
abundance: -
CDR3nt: TGTGCTAGTGGCCGCGGGGATTCGGGCGGGGAGCTGTTTTTT
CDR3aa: CASGRGDSGGELFF

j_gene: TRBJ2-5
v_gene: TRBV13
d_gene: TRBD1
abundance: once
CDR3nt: TGTGCCAGCAGCTTAGGTCCAACCAGGGGGGAGACCCAGTACTTC
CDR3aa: CASSLGPTRGETQYF

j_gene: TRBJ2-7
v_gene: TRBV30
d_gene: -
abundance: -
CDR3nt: TGTGCCTGGAGTGTCGTGATCTCCTACGAGCAGTACTTC
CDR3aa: CAWSVVISYEQYF

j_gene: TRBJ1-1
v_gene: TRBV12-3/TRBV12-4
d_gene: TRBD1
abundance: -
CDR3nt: TGTGCCAGCAGCTTTGAGGGGACAGGAATTGAAGCTTTCTTT
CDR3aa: CASSFEGTGIEAFF

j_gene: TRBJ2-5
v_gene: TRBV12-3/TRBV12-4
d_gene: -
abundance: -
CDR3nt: TGTGCCAGCAGCTCTAATTTGGTAGAGACCCAGTACTTC
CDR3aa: CASSSNLVETQYF

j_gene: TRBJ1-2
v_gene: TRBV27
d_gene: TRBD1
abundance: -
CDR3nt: TGTGCCAGCAGTCCCCCGTTGGGGAGGGGGCTTAACTATGGCTACACCTTC
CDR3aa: CASSPPLGRGLNYGYTF

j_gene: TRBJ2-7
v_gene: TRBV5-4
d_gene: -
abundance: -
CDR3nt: TGTGCCAGCAGCTTGGACCGGGACAACTTCGGAGAGCAGTACTTC
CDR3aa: CASSLDRDNFGEQYF

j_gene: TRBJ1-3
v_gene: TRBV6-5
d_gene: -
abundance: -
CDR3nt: TGTGCCAGCAGTTATTCGTCCGGAAACACCATATATTTT
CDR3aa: CASSYSSGNTIYF

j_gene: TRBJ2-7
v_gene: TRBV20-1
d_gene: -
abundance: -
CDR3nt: TGCAGTGCTAGGGGCCAGTCCACGAATGGGTACGAGCAGTACTTC
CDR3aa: CSARGQSTNGYEQYF

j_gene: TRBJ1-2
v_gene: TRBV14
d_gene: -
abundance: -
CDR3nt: TGTGCCAGCAGCCACGTACGTACAGGGATCTATGGCTACACCTTC
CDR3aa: CASSHVRTGIYGYTF

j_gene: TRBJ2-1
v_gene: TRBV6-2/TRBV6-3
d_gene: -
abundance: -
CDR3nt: TGTGCCAGCAGTTACTCTCGGGGGTTATTCTTC
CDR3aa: CASSYSRGLFF

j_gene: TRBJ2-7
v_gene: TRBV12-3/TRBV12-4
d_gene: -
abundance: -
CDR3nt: TGTGCCAGCACCTCTCCTCATGTGACAGTTCCCTACGAGCAGTACTTC
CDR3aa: CASTSPHVTVPYEQYF

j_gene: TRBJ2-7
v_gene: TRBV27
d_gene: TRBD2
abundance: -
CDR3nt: TGTGCCAGCAGTCAAATAGCGGGAGGGATATACGAGCAGTACTTC
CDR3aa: CASSQIAGGIYEQYF

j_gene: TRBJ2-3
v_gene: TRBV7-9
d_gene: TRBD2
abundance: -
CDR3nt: TGTGCCGCTAAAGCGGGGGCAGATACGCAGTATTTT
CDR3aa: CAAKAGADTQYF

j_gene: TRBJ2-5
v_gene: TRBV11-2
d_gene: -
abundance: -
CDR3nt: TGTGCCAGCAGCCTAGCCCCGCGGGGTGCGGGGCAAGAGACCCAGTACTTC
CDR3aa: CASSLAPRGAGQETQYF

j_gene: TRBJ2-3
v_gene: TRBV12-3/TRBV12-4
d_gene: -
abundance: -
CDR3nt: TGTGCCAGCAGTTTGCTCGGGGCGAGCACAGATACGCAGTATTTT
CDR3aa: CASSLLGASTDTQYF

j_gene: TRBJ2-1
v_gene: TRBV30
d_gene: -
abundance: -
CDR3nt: TGTGCCTGGAGTGGGATCTACAATGAGCAGTTCTTC
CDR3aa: CAWSGIYNEQFF

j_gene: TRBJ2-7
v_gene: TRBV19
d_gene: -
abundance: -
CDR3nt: TGTGCCAGTAGTATGGTATATTACTACGAGCAGTACTTC
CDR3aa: CASSMVYYYEQYF

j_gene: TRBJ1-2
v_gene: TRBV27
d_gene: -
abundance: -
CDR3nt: TGTCCGACAGGTGGCTATGGCTACACCTTC
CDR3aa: CPTGGYGYTF

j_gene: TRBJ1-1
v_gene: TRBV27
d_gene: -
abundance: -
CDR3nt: TGTGCCAGTCAACAGGGTAGAACTGAAGCTTTCTTT
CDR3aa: CASQQGRTEAFF